This T cell receptor (beta chain) comes out of a study of beta chain features in type 1 diabetes. Study results and limitations: VDJ junctions from type 1 diabetes patients carried fewer insertions and larger deletions. Within each of all four CD4+ subsets, Type 1 diabetes patients had TCRB CDR3s that were moderately but significantly shorter. Cells that show high TCR expression could be over-represented by cDNA sequencing.

All of the isolated RNA was reverse transcribed, so expressed TCRB transcripts were sequenced. Using immunoSEQ multiplex PCR, the repertoire was profiled, and TCRdb retains in-frame clones only, with some absent. The sample contains a few hundred thousand clones, about 10% of which appear only once. This clone appeared a few times. Its antigen remains unknown. The germline V gene encodes CDR1 MDHEN and CDR2 SYDVKM. The CDR3 has 16 residues. Germline trimming cut 4 bases from V and 3 bases from J; bases unmatched to any gene: 10. The authors took one heparinised blood draw, averaging roughly 120 mL, from each donor.

Sequencing was performed on naive CD4+ T cells from blood. This sequence originates from a woman aged 25 to 39 in good health. The J gene is TRBJ2-7, the V gene TRBV28; 9 positions match TRBD1. The CDR3 sequence: CASSYSDRGVLYEQYF. CDR3 coding DNA: TGTGCCAGCAGTTACAGCGACAGGGGGGTCCTCTACGAGCAGTACTTC.